This TCR beta chain came from a study of PD-L1 blockade in urothelial cancer (dated by TCRdb to about 2017). Context from the whole study: All patients started therapy in the mid-2010s and received atezolizumab 1,200 mg intravenously every 3 weeks. About 90% of the roughly 29 patients were identified as males with urothelial cancer of bladder origin, and a prior smoking history was reported by 18 of 29 patients. Durable clinical benefit was defined as a progression-free survival longer than 6 months, and TCR features were additionally tested against progression-free survival and overall survival. Blood samples were analyzed 3 weeks after the start of treatment (second dose) and 6 weeks after the start of treatment. Blood samples yielded a median of approximately 150,000 T cells and tens of thousands of unique TCRs, with median clonality 0.080. Patients had an ECOG performance status of 0 or 1 and had received between 0 and 3 prior chemotherapy regimens. Pretreatment tumor samples and matched peripheral blood, collected serially before and after atezolizumab treatment, underwent TCR sequencing. In the same patients, pretreatment tumors underwent whole exome sequencing and RNA sequencing in addition to TCR sequencing. Pretreatment blood TCR-seq was available for about 27 patients, at least one posttreatment blood collection was obtained for some 24 patients, and tumor TCR-seq was available for some 24 patients. Somatic, immune and clinical correlates of response to PD-L1 blockade with atezolizumab in urothelial cancer were the focus of an exploratory multi-omic analysis. Durable clinical benefit was achieved by nine patients but not by the remaining 20.

Regarding this clone: The target of this receptor is not known. One end of the junction is discordant with germline, which a read error may explain.

Sample time point, as interpreted from the label and publication: peripheral blood 6 weeks after treatment start. A cohort of 25 to 30 patients with locally advanced or metastatic urothelial carcinoma, treated at Memorial Sloan Kettering on a trial protocol, was included. Peripheral blood mononuclear cells were collected pretreatment and during treatment, at between 1 and 8 total time points per patient. The Qiagen DNeasy Blood extraction kit was used to purify genomic DNA from total PBMCs and tumor samples. Collected pretreatment and during treatment, PBMCs were isolated and stored as previously described. The CDR3 goes from the cysteine to the phenylalanine over 14 residues. Only the CDR3 portion is preserved as DNA: 42 bases, with reading frame beginning at the first base. From the germline V gene, CDR1 is MDHEN and CDR2 is SYDVKM. Synthetic TCR analog templates were spiked into each PCR so that absolute template abundance could be estimated from read counts. The immunoSEQ assay was used to amplify TCRbeta CDR3 regions from genomic DNA with bias-controlled V and J gene primers. Rearranged TCRbeta segments were sequenced at approximately 20X coverage. The published analysis was carried out like this. Sequencing errors were corrected by clustering and CDR3s were annotated against IMGT to assign V, D and J genes. Out-of-frame and stop-codon sequences were excluded, and only productive TCRbeta rearrangements were used in downstream analyses. Clonality was calculated as one minus the Shannon entropy normalized by the log of the number of unique productive sequences. Clones differing between time points or between blood and tumor were identified by Fisher's exact test with Benjamini-Hochberg correction at adjusted p below 0.01. This is the immuneACCESS table as TCRdb keeps it, with only in-frame sequences that have V and J called. A part of the clones is gone; compared with another copy, unresolved V genes explain less than half, and the rest is unexplained. That table gives V, J and clone size, and the DNA gave D and trimming. This sample holds 25,000 to 30,000 clones; around four fifths were observed only once. 2.5% to 3.5% of the sample rests with the top ten.

General findings and caveats noted by the study authors: Patients with durable benefit showed greater expansion of tumor-associated TCR clones in peripheral blood 3 weeks after starting treatment (n ≈ 21, p = 0.022). Small sample size (n of about 30) and many exploratory analyses mean the results are intended to be hypothesis-generating. Improved progression-free and overall survival was associated with having pretreatment peripheral blood TCR clonality below the median.

The input for sequencing was PBMCs, taken around atezolizumab (anti-PD-L1) treatment. The chain joins TRBV28 to TRBJ1-1; the D gene cannot be resolved reliably. The source of this sequence is a man aged 65 to 79 with urothelial cancer. CDR3 loop: CASRPGSANPEAFF. The DNA reads as follows: TGTGCCAGCAGGCCCGGTTCTGCGAACCCTGAAGCTTTCTTT.